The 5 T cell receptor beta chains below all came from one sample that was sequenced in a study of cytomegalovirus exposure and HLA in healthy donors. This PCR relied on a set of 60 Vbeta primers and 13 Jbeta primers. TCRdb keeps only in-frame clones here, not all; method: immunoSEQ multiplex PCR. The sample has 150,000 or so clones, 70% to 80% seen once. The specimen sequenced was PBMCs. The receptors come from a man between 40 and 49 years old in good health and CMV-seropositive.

The CDR3 sequence is CASSTGPSDTQYF. In nucleotides, the CDR3 is TGTGCCAGCAGCACAGGGCCCTCAGATACGCAGTATTTT. The chain couples TRBV6-1 to TRBJ2-3; maybe TRBD1 (6 bases). Trimming stripped 6 bases from V and 4 bases from J, with 11 bases between. This CDR3 has 13 amino acids. Per the germline V gene, CDR1 is MNHNS and CDR2 is SASEGT.

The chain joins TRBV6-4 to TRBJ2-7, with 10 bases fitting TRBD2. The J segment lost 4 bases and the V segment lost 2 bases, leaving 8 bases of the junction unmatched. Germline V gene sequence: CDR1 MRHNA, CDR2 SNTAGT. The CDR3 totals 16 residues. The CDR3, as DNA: TGTGCCAGCAGTGACAGTAGGGGACTAGCGCGGTACGAGCAGTACTTC. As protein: CASSDSRGLARYEQYF.

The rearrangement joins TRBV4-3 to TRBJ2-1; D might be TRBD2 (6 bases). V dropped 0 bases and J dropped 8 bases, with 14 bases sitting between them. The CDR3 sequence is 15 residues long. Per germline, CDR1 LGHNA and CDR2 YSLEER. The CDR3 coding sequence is TGCGCCAGCAGCCAAGAGGGACGGGAGAGGGATGAGCAGTTCTTC. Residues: CASSQEGRERDEQFF.

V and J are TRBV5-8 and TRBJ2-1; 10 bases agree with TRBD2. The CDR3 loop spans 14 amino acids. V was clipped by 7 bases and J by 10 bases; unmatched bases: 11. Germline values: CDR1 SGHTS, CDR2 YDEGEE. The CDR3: CASVLAGSLREQFF. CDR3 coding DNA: TGTGCCAGCGTACTAGCGGGAAGTCTTAGGGAGCAGTTCTTC. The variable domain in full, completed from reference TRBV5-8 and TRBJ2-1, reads EAGVTQSPTHLIKTRGQQATLRCSPISGHTSVYWYQQALGLGLQFLLWYDEGEERNRGNFPPRFSGRQFPNYSSELNVNALELEDSALYLCASVLAGSLREQFFGPGTRLTVL.

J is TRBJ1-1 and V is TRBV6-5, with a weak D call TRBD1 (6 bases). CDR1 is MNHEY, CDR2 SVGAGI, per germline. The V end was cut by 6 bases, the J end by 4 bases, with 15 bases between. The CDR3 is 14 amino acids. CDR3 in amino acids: CASRGDTSGTEAFF. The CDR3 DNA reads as TGTGCCAGCAGGGGGGACACGTCCGGCACTGAAGCTTTCTTT.